The table lists the clone carrying this TCR beta chain with many counts. Its target is not known. The entry originates in a study of blood T cells in healthy people across ages. Russia was home to the donors, healthy Caucasian individuals aged about 6 to 90. Each sample provided at least 5 micrograms of extracted total RNA. The study, taken as a whole, reports: Investigators treated diversity estimates from one million T cells as underestimates.

The ends were cut back, 2 bases at V and 1 base at J, with 12 bases in the middle. This CDR3 is built from 15 residues. Then a second PCR, running roughly 6 to 11 cycles, was carried out with a sample-barcoded 5' primer and a J-beta primer mix. Every cDNA was tagged by a template-switch adaptor with 12 random nucleotides. TCRdb re-analysed the 5' RACE reads in MiXCR, keeping a single row per CDR3 protein. The table shows about 1,800,000 distinct CDR3 sequences, with roughly 28% occurring only once. The V gene is TRBV12-3 or TRBV12-4, the J gene TRBJ2-7; D remains unclear. Sequencing input: blood. The TCR originated in a woman in her twenties or thirties in good health. CDR3: CASSLNLVSSYEQYF. CDR3 coding DNA: TGTGCCAGCAGTTTAAATTTGGTGTCTTCCTACGAGCAGTACTTC.